Included here is one TCR beta chain sequence, with context. The sample belongs to a study of identical twins. TCRdb analysed the 5' RACE reads with MiXCR anew, one entry per CDR3 protein. The data contain some 240,000 distinct CDR3 sequences, about 8.3% of them singletons. Trimming stripped 4 bases from V and 4 bases from J, with 17 bases between. This CDR3 is 14 amino acids long. CDR1 and CDR2 (germline): SQVTM, ANQGSEA. These data also featured in a second study, about yellow fever vaccine responses in identical twins.

J is TRBJ2-7 and V is TRBV29-1; D not resolved. The sequenced sample was CD8+ T cells sorted from blood. The TCR sequence derives from a woman aged 18-29 years in good health. CDR3: CSVVNPTRRYEQYF. The DNA for the CDR3 is TGCAGCGTTGTCAACCCGACGAGGAGATACGAGCAGTACTTC.